The 10 T cell receptor beta chains listed next were all sequenced from one sample in a study of identifying expanded T cells in peripheral blood. Sequencing used immunoSEQ multiplex PCR; TCRdb keeps in-frame clones, though not all of them. Among around 120,000 clones, 85% to 90% were seen once, and the ten largest hold around 15%. Source material: blood. These receptors originate from a person aged 18 to 70 in good health.

The V gene is TRBV29-1, the J gene TRBJ2-1; 12 bases line up with TRBD2. The junction had 12 bases not matched to a gene; V was cut back by 5 bases and J by 7 bases. CDR1 is SQVTM and CDR2 is ANQGSEA in the germline V gene. This CDR3 comprises 16 residues. CDR3 sequence reads: CSVNFLAGGRGNEQFF. In DNA, the CDR3 is TGCAGCGTTAATTTTCTAGCGGGGGGGAGAGGGAATGAGCAGTTCTTC.

This clone was recorded only once. The rearrangement uses TRBV18 and TRBJ2-2; TRBD1 matches 7 bases. Germline V lookup: CDR1 KGHSH, CDR2 LQKENI. The CDR3 contains 17 residues. With 4 bases clipped from V and 6 bases from J, the junction kept 14 bases outside the gene matches. The CDR3 here is CASSRWVPGQTAGELFF. CDR3 sequence (DNA): TGTGCCAGCTCACGTTGGGTCCCGGGACAGACAGCCGGGGAGCTGTTTTTT.

The chain employs TRBV7-7 and TRBJ1-1; no clear D. The V and J ends lost 4 bases and 0 bases respectively, with 6 bases between them. The germline V gene has CDR1 SSHAT and CDR2 FNYEAQ (reference sequence). The CDR3 length is 13 residues. CDR3 sequence: CASSSNVNTEAFF. In nucleotides, the CDR3 is TGTGCCAGCAGCTCAAACGTGAACACTGAAGCTTTCTTT.

CDR3 coding DNA: TGCGCCAGCAGCTTGCAGGGGGCAAATGGAGGCTACACCTTC. Protein sequence: CASSLQGANGGYTF. This chain connects TRBV5-1 to TRBJ1-2; 8 bases line up with TRBD1. In germline, CDR1 is SGHRS, CDR2 YFSETQ. This CDR3 has 14 amino acids. The V gene end was trimmed by 1 base and the J gene end by 8 bases; junction bases not matched to a gene: 7. The full variable domain, its missing parts supplied by reference TRBV5-1 and TRBJ1-2, is KAGVTQTPRYLIKTRGQQVTLSCSPISGHRSVSWYQQTPGQGLQFLFEYFSETQRNKGNFPGRFSGRQFSNSRSEMNVSTLELGDSALYLCASSLQGANGGYTFGSGTRLTVV.

The V call is TRBV13, the J call TRBJ1-3; no clear D gene. The CDR3 is 12 residues long. Germline lookup yields CDR1 PRHDT and CDR2 FYEKMQ (reference sequence). V lost 2 bases to trimming and J lost 1 base, with 0 bases between them. The CDR3 region is CASSLSGNTIYF. In nucleotides, the CDR3 is TGTGCCAGCAGCTTATCTGGAAACACCATATATTTT. The complete variable domain, with remaining parts taken from reference TRBV13 and TRBJ1-3, reads AAGVIQSPRHLIKEKRETATLKCYPIPRHDTVYWYQQGPGQDPQFLISFYEKMQSDKGSIPDRFSAQQFSDYHSELNMSSLELGDSALYFCASSLSGNTIYFGEGSWLTVV.

This chain joins TRBV10-3 and TRBJ2-5; 8 bases are shared with TRBD2. Germline CDR1 and CDR2: ENHRY and SYGVKD. This CDR3 spans 14 amino acids. V was clipped by 5 bases and J by 2 bases; unmatched bases: 4. The CDR3 DNA follows: TGTGCCATCAGTAAGAGCGGGGGTCAAGAGACCCAGTACTTC. It translates to CAISKSGGQETQYF.

V usage is TRBV5-4 and J usage is TRBJ2-7; D is possibly TRBD1 or TRBD2 (6 bases each). Trimming took 0 bases from V and 6 from J, leaving 13 bases between them. Germline V gene lookup returns CDR1 SGHNT and CDR2 YYREEE (reference sequence). This CDR3 region has 14 residues. CDR3 sequence: CASSLVSGAGEQYF. The CDR3 DNA is TGTGCCAGCAGCTTGGTGTCGGGGGCGGGCGAGCAGTACTTC. Drawing the rest from reference TRBV5-4 and TRBJ2-7, the complete variable domain is ETGVTQSPTHLIKTRGQQVTLRCSSQSGHNTVSWYQQALGQGPQFIFQYYREEENGRGNFPPRFSGLQFPNYSSELNVNALELDDSALYLCASSLVSGAGEQYFGPGTRLTVT.

This rearrangement joins TRBV7-9 to TRBJ2-7; no clear D. The V gene's germline CDR1 is SEHNR and CDR2 FQNEAQ (reference sequence). The V end was cut by 2 bases, the J end by 6 bases, with 8 bases between. The CDR3 is made up of 12 amino acids. The CDR3 nucleotides read TGTGCCAGCAGCTTAAAGGCCGTCGAGCAGTACTTC. Translating it yields CASSLKAVEQYF.

The rearrangement links TRBV19 to TRBJ2-4; 8 nucleotides align to TRBD2. Germline V CDR1 and CDR2: LNHDA, SQIVND (reference sequence). This CDR3 has 14 amino acids. V was clipped by 3 bases and J by 11 bases; unmatched bases: 9. The CDR3, as DNA: TGTGCCAGTAGTATGACGGCGACTAGCGCGGTTCAGTACTTC. Its protein is CASSMTATSAVQYF.

The chain employs TRBV18 and TRBJ1-1; D is undetermined. Deletions cut 3 bases from V and 0 bases from J, with 11 bases between. This CDR3 has 15 residues. The V gene's germline CDR1 is KGHSH and CDR2 LQKENI. The CDR3 loop reads CASSPVGGMNTEAFF. For the CDR3, the DNA is TGTGCCAGCTCACCCGTGGGAGGGATGAACACTGAAGCTTTCTTT.